Listed here are 3 T cell receptor beta chains from one sample, sequenced in a study of blood T cells in healthy people across ages. With a J-beta primer mix and a sample-barcoded 5' primer, a second PCR ran about 7 to 11 cycles. TCRdb independently ran MiXCR on the 5' RACE reads; one entry per CDR3 protein. Here the sample spans 600,000 to 900,000 distinct CDR3 sequences, 20% to 30% being singletons. These sequences were also reported in another study, on T cells of mothers and their children.

The sequencing sample was made of blood. These receptor sequences come from a boy between 5 and 17 years old in good health.

This clonotype was seen at least ten times. A junction end diverges from the germline sequence, so it may reflect a read error. J is TRBJ2-5 and V is TRBV6-5; D remains ambiguous. Germline lookup yields CDR1 MNHEY and CDR2 SVGAGI. The CDR3 has 11 residues. CDR3 sequence: CASSRGETQYF. CDR3 coding DNA: TGCGCCAGCAGCAGAGGAGAGACCCAGTACTTC.

The chain has TRBV4-2 and TRBJ2-5; D uncertain. The CDR3 has 14 residues. CDR1 and CDR2 (germline): LGHNA, YNFKEQ. V was pared by 0 bases and J by 4 bases, with 9 bases between. For the CDR3, the DNA is TGTGCCAGCAGCCAAGACACCCCGAGAGAGACCCAGTACTTC. It is translated as CASSQDTPRETQYF.

This clonotype came up many times. The chain joins TRBV12-3 or TRBV12-4 to TRBJ1-3; D call uncertain. The CDR3 extends over 15 amino acids. V lost 3 bases to trimming and J lost 0 bases, with 9 bases between them. The CDR3: CASSFSGSSGNTIYF. The CDR3 DNA is TGTGCCAGCAGTTTTTCGGGAAGCTCTGGAAACACCATATATTTT.